The T cell receptor beta chain described here comes from a study of OX40 agonist ivuxolimab in advanced cancers. Study-wide context: Partial responses were observed in three patients, of whom one had hepatocellular carcinoma and two had cutaneous melanoma.

Study-wide results and limits: The specificity for antigen of the expanded peripheral T cells was not determined. There were also nonresponders showing low normalized T-cell clonal expansion.

This clone occurred once. Its antigen is undetermined. Germline values: CDR1 SGDLS, CDR2 YYNGEE. V dropped 3 bases and J dropped 0 bases, with 10 bases sitting between them. The CDR3 extends over 15 amino acids. Blood sampling took place at baseline, cycle 4 day 1, and cycle 7 day 1. Data came from immunoSEQ multiplex PCR; TCRdb stores just in-frame clones and leaves some out. Seen here are about 54,000 clones, just under 85% observed once, and the top ten hold 0.95% to 1.5%. The clonotype was recovered from an adult with an advanced solid tumor such as melanoma, head and neck, liver or kidney cancer. Specimen: CD4+ or CD8+ T cells sorted from blood, collected in a trial of the OX40 agonist ivuxolimab. The V gene is TRBV9, the J gene TRBJ2-1, with D perhaps matching TRBD2 (5 bases). The chain's CDR3 is CASSESEGSYNEQFF. DNA of the CDR3: TGTGCCAGCAGCGAAAGCGAGGGCTCCTACAATGAGCAGTTCTTC.